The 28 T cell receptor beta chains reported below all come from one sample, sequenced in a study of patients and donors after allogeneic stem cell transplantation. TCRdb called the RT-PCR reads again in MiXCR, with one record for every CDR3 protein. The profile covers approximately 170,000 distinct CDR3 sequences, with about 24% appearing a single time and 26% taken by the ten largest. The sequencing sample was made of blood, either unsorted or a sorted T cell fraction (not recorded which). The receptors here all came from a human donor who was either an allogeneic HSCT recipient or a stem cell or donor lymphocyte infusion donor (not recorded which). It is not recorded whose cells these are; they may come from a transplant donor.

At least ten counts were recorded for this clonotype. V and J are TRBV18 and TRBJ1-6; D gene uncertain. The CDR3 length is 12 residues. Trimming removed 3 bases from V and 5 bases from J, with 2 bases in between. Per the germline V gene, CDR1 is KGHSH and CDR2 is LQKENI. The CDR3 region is CASSPDNSPLHF. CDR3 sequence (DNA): TGTGCCAGCTCACCTGATAATTCACCCCTCCACTTT.

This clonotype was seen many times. CDR3 coding DNA: TGTGCCAGCGCGGGGGGTAATCAGCCCCAGCATTTT. Translation gives CASAGGNQPQHF. V is TRBV12-3 or TRBV12-4 and J is TRBJ1-5; perhaps TRBD1 as D (5 bases). The CDR3 is made up of 12 amino acids. Trimming took 8 bases from V and 4 from J, leaving 9 bases between them.

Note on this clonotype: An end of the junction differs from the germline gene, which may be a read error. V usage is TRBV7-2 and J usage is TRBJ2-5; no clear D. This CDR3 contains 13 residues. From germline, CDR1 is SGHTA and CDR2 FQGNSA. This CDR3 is CASSLDREETQYF. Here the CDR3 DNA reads TGTGCCAGCAGTTTAGATAGAGAAGAGACCCAGTACTTC.

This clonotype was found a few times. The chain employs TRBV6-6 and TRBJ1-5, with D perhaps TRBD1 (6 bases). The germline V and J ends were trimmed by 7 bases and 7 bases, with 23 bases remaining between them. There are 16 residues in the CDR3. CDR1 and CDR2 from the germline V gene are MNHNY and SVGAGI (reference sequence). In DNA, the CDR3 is TGTGCCAGCACCCTCGAGGGGGTGCGGTTTCGACAGCCCCAGCATTTT. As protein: CASTLEGVRFRQPQHF.

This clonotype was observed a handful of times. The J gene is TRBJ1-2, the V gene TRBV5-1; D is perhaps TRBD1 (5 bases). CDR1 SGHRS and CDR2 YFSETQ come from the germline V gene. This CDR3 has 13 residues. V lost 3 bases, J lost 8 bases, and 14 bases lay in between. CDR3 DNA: TGCGCCAGCAGCTCCACCGACAGAAGAGGCTACACCTTC. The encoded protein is CASSSTDRRGYTF.

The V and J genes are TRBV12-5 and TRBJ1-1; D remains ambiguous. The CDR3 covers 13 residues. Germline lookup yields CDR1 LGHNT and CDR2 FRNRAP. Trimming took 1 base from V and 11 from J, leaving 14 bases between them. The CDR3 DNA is TGTGCTAGTGGTTTGGACAGCCCCTTCGACGCTTTCTTT. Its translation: CASGLDSPFDAFF.

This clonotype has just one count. The CDR3, as DNA: TGTGCCAGCAGCTTGGGTACTAGCGGGGCCGTCTATGAGCAGTTCTTC. This codes for CASSLGTSGAVYEQFF. The J gene is TRBJ2-1, the V gene TRBV7-6; 10 nucleotides match TRBD2. Germline values: CDR1 SGHVS, CDR2 FNYEAQ. Trimming at V came to 3 bases and at J to 8 bases, leaving 10 bases not matched to a gene. This CDR3 spans 16 amino acids.

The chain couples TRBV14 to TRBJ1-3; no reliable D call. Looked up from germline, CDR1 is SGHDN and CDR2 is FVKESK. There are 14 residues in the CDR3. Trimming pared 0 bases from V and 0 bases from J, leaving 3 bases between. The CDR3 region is CASSQEASGNTIYF. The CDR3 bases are TGTGCCAGCAGCCAAGAGGCCTCTGGAAACACCATATATTTT.

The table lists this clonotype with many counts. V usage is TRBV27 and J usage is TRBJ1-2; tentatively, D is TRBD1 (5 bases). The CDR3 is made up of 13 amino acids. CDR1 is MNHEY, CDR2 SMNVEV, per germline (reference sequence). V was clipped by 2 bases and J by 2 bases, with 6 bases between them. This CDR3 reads CASSLRGNYGYTF. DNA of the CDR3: TGTGCCAGCAGTTTAAGGGGAAACTATGGCTACACCTTC.

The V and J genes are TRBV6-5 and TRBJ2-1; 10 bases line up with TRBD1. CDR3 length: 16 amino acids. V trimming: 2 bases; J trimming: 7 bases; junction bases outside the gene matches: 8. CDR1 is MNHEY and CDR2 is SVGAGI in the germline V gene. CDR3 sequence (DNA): TGTGCCAGCAGTTACGATCCCCGGGACAGGGGAAATGAGCAGTTCTTC. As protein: CASSYDPRDRGNEQFF.

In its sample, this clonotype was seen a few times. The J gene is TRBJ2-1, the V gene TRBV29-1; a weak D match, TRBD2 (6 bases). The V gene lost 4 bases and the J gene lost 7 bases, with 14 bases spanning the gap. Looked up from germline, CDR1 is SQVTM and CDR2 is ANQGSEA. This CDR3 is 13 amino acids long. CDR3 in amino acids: CSVVWLAKNEQFF. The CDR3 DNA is TGCAGCGTTGTGTGGCTAGCGAAGAATGAGCAGTTCTTC.

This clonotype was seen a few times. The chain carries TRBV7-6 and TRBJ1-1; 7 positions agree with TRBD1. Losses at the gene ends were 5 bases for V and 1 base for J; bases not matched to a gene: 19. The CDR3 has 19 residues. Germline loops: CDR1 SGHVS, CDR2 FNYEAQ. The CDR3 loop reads CASSPRWGGTGVTNTEAFF. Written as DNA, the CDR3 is TGTGCCAGCAGCCCTAGATGGGGGGGCACAGGGGTTACGAACACTGAAGCTTTCTTT. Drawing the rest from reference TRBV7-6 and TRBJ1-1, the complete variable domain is GAGVSQSPRYKVTKRGQDVALRCDPISGHVSLYWYRQALGQGPEFLTYFNYEAQQDKSGLPNDRFSAERPEGSISTLTIQRTEQRDSAMYRCASSPRWGGTGVTNTEAFFGQGTRLTVV.

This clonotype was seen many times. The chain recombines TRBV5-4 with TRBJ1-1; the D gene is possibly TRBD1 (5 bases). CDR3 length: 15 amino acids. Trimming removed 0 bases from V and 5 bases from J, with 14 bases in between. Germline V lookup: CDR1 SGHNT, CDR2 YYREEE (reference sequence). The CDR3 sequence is CASSLGVSGSTEAFF. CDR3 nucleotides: TGTGCCAGCAGCTTGGGGGTGTCAGGGTCGACTGAAGCTTTCTTT.

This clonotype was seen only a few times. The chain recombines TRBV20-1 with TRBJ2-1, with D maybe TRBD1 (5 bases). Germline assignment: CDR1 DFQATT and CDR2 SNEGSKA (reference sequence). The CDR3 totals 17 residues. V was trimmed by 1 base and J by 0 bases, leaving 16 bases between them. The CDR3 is CSARAVRAPSSYNEQFF. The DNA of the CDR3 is TGCAGTGCTAGAGCGGTCAGGGCGCCGAGCTCCTACAATGAGCAGTTCTTC.

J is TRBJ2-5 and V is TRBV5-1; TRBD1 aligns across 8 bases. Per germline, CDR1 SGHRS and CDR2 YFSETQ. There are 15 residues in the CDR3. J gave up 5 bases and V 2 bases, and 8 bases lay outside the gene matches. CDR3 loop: CASSFHGQGLETQYF. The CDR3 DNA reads TGCGCCAGCAGCTTTCACGGACAGGGTTTGGAGACCCAGTACTTC.

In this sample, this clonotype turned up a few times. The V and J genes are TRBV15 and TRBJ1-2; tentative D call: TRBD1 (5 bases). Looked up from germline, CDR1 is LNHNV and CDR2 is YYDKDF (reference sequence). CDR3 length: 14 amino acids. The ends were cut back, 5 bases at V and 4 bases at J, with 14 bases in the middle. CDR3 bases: TGTGCCACCAGCGGTACCCTGGGGGTCTATGGCTACACCTTC. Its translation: CATSGTLGVYGYTF.

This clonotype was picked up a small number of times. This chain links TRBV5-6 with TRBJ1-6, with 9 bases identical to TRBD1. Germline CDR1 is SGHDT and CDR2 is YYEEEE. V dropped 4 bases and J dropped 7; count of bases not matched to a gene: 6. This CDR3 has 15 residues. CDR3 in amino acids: CASSGYGQGNSPLHF. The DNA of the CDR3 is TGTGCCAGCAGCGGCTACGGACAGGGGAATTCACCCCTCCACTTT.

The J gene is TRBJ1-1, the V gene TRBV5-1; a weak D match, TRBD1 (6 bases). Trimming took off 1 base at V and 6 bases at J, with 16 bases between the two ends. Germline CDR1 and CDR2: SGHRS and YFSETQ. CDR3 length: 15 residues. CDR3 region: CASSLNGGHDAEAFF. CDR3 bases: TGCGCCAGCAGCTTGAATGGGGGCCATGACGCTGAAGCTTTCTTT.

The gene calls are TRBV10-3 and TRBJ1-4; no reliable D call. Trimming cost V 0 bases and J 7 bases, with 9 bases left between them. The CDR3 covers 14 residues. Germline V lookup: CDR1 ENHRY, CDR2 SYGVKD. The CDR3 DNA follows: TGTGCCATCAGTGAGTCCCGGGTGGGTGAAAAACTGTTTTTT. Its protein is CAISESRVGEKLFF.

The CDR3 sequence: CASSPRIGDNTQYF. For the CDR3, the DNA is TGTGCCAGCAGTCCCAGGATAGGGGATAATACGCAGTATTTT. The V call is TRBV12-3 or TRBV12-4, the J call TRBJ2-3, with D possibly being TRBD1 (5 bases). Trimming left V 5 bases short and J 7 bases short, with 16 bases between. There are 14 residues in the CDR3.

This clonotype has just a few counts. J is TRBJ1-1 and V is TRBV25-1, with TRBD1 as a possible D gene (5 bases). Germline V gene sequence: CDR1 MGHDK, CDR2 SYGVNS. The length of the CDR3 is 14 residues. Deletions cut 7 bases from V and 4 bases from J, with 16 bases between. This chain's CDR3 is CASTSIQGPTEAFF. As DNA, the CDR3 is TGTGCCAGCACCTCAATCCAGGGTCCCACTGAAGCTTTCTTT.

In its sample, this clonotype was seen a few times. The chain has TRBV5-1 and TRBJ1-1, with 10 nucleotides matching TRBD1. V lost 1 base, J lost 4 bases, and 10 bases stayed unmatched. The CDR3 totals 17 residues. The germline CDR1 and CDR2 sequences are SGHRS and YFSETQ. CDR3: CASSLQLGQGSVTEAFF. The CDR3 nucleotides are TGCGCCAGCAGCTTGCAGTTGGGACAGGGGTCGGTCACTGAAGCTTTCTTT.

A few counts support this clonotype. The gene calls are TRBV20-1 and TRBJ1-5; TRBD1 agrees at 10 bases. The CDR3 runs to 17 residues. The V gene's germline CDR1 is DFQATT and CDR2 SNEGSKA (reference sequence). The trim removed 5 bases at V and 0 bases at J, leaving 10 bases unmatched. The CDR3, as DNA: TGCAGTGCTTCTGGACAGGGGGTTACTTATAGCAATCAGCCCCAGCATTTT. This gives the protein CSASGQGVTYSNQPQHF.

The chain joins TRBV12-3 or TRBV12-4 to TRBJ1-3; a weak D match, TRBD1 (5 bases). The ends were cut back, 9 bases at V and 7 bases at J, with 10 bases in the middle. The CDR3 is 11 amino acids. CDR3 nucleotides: TGTGCCAGGGGGACGGGGAACACCATATATTTT. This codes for CARGTGNTIYF.

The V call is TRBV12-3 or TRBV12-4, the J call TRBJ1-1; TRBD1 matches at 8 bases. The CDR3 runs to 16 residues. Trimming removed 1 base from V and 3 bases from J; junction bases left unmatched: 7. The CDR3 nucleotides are TGTGCCAGCAGTTTAGGCCCAGGGGGCGCGGACACTGAAGCTTTCTTT. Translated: CASSLGPGGADTEAFF.

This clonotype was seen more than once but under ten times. The CDR3 is CSARHPGQGDNSPLHF. In DNA, the CDR3 is TGCAGTGCTAGACATCCGGGACAGGGGGACAATTCACCCCTCCACTTT. The chain couples TRBV20-1 to TRBJ1-6; 11 nucleotides align to TRBD1. J gave up 7 bases and V 2 bases, and 7 bases lay outside the gene matches. Germline assignment: CDR1 DFQATT and CDR2 SNEGSKA (reference sequence). The CDR3 totals 16 residues.

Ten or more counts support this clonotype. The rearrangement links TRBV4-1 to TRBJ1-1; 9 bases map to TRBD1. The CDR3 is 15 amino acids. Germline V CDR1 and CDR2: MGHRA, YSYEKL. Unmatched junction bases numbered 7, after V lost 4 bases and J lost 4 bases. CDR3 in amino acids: CASSPDRDRVTEAFF. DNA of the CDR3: TGCGCCAGCAGCCCCGACCGGGACAGGGTCACTGAAGCTTTCTTT.

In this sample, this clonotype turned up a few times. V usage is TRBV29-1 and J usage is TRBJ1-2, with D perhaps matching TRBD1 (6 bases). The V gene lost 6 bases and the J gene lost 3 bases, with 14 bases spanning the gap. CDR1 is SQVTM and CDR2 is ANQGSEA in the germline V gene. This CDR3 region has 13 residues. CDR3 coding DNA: TGCAGCGTGGTCACAGGGATTGACTATGGCTACACCTTC. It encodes CSVVTGIDYGYTF.